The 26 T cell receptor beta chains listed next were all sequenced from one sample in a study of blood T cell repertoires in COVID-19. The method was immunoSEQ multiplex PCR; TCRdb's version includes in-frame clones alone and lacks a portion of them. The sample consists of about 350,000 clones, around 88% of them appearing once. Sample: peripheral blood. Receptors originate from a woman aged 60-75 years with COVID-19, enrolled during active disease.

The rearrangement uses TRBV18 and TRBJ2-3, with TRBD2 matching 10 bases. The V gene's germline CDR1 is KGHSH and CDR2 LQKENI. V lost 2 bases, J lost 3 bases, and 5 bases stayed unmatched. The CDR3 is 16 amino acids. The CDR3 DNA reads TGTGCCAGCTCACCAAGAGCGGGGGGGCCTACAGATACGCAGTATTTT. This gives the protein CASSPRAGGPTDTQYF.

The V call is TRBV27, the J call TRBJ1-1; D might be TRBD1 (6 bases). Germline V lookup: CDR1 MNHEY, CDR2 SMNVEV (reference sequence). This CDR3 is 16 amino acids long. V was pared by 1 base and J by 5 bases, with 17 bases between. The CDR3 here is CASSLFGRGRRTEAFF. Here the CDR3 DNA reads TGTGCCAGCAGTTTATTTGGCAGGGGTCGTCGAACTGAAGCTTTCTTT.

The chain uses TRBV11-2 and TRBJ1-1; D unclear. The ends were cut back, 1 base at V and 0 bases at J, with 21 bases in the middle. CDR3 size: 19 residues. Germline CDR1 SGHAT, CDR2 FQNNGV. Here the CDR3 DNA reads TGTGCCAGCAGCTTAGCTCAGGCATTGACTACTGCCATGAACACTGAAGCTTTCTTT. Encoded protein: CASSLAQALTTAMNTEAFF. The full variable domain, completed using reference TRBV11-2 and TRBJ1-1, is EAGVAQSPRYKIIEKRQSVAFWCNPISGHATLYWYQQILGQGPKLLIQFQNNGVVDDSQLPKDRFSAERLKGVDSTLKIQPAKLEDSAVYLCASSLAQALTTAMNTEAFFGQGTRLTVV.

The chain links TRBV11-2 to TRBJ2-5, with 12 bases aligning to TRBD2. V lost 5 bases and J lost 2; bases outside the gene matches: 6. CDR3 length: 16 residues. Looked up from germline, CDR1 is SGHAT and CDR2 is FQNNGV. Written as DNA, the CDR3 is TGTGCCAGCAGCGCCGGGACTAGCGGGCTTCAAGAGACCCAGTACTTC. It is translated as CASSAGTSGLQETQYF.

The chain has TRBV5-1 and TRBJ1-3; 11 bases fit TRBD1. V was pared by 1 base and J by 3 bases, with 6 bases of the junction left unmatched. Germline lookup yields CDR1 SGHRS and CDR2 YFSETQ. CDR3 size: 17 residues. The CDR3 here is CASSLRTGGIGGNTIYF. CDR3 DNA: TGCGCCAGCAGCTTGAGGACAGGGGGCATTGGTGGAAACACCATATATTTT.

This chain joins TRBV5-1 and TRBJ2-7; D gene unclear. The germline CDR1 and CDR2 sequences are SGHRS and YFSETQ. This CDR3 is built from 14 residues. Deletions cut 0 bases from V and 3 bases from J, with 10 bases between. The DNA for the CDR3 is TGCGCCAGCAGCTTGGGCGGCGGATACTACGAGCAGTACTTC. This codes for CASSLGGGYYEQYF.

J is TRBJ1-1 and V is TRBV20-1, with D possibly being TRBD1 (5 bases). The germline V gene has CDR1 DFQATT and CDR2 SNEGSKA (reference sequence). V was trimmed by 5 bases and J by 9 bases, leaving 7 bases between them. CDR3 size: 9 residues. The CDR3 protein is CSAGTKAFF. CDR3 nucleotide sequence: TGCAGTGCTGGGACTAAAGCTTTCTTT.

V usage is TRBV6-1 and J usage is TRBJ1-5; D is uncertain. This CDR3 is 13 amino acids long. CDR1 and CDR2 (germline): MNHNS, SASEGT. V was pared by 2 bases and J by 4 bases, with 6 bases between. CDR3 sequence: CASSEQENQPQHF. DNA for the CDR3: TGTGCCAGCAGTGAACAGGAAAATCAGCCCCAGCATTTT.

The CDR3 spells CASSEQSSNQPQHF. The CDR3 coding sequence is TGTGCCAGCAGTGAACAGTCAAGCAATCAGCCCCAGCATTTT. The gene calls are TRBV6-1 and TRBJ1-5; D ambiguous. Trimming removed 2 bases from V and 1 base from J, with 6 bases in between. This CDR3 comprises 14 residues. CDR1 and CDR2 from the germline V gene are MNHNS and SASEGT.

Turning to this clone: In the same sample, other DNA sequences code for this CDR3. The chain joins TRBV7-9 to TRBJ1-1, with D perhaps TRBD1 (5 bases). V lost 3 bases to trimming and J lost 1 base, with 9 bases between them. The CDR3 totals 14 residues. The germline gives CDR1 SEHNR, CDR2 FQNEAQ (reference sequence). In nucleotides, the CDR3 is TGTGCCAGCAGCTTGCAGGGTTCGAACACTGAAGCTTTCTTT. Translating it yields CASSLQGSNTEAFF. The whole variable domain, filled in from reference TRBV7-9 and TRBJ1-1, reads DTGVSQNPRHKITKRGQNVTFRCDPISEHNRLYWYRQTLGQGPEFLTYFQNEAQLEKSRLLSDRFSAERPKGSFSTLEIQRTEQGDSAMYLCASSLQGSNTEAFFGQGTRLTVV.

The CDR3 bases are TGTGCCATCAGTGGGGCGGCCGGGAGTAATACGCAGTATTTT. Its translation: CAISGAAGSNTQYF. The chain joins TRBV10-3 to TRBJ2-3, with D perhaps matching TRBD2 (6 bases). Per germline, CDR1 ENHRY and CDR2 SYGVKD. The germline V and J ends were trimmed by 4 bases and 7 bases, with 15 bases remaining between them. The CDR3 consists of 14 residues.

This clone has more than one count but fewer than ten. The CDR3 DNA reads TGCGCCAGCAGCTTCGGACAGGGACAGGGCTACACCTTC. Translating it yields CASSFGQGQGYTF. This chain uses TRBV5-1 with TRBJ1-2; 8 nucleotides match TRBD1. The germline gives CDR1 SGHRS, CDR2 YFSETQ. The CDR3 loop spans 13 amino acids. The trim removed 2 bases at V and 8 bases at J, leaving 5 bases unmatched.

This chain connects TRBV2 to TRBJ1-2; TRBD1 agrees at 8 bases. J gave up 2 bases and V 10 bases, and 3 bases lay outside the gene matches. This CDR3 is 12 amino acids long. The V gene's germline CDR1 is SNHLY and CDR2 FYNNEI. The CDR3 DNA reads TGTGCCATTTGGACAGGGAACTATGGCTACACCTTC. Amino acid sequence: CAIWTGNYGYTF.

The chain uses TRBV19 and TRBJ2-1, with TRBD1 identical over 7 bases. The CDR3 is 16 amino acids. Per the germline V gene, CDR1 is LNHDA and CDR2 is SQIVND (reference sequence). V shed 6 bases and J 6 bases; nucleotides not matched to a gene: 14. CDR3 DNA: TGTGCCAGTAGGGGGCCCCGACAGGGTCGCGGCAATGAGCAGTTCTTC. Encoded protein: CASRGPRQGRGNEQFF.

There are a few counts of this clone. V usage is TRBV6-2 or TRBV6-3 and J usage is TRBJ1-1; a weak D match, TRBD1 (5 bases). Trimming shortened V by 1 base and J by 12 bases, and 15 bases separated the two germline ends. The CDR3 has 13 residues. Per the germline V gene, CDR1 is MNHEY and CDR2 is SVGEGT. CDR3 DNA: TGTGCCAGCAGTTACTTGGGGCAGAAGGAGTCTTTCTTT. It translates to CASSYLGQKESFF.

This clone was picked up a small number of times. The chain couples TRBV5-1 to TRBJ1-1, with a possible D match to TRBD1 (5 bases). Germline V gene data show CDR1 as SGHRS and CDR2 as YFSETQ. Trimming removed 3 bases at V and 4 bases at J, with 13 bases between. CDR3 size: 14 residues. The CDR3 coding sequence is TGCGCCAGCAGCTCAGGGTCTGCAGGCACTGAAGCTTTCTTT. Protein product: CASSSGSAGTEAFF. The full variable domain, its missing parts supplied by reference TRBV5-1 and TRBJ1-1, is KAGVTQTPRYLIKTRGQQVTLSCSPISGHRSVSWYQQTPGQGLQFLFEYFSETQRNKGNFPGRFSGRQFSNSRSEMNVSTLELGDSALYLCASSSGSAGTEAFFGQGTRLTVV.

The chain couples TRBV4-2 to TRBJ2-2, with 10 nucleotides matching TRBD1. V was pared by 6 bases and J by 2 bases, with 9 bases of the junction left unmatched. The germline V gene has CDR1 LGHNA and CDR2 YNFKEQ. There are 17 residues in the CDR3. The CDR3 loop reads CASRTGTGDSNTGELFF. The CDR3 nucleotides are TGTGCCAGCAGAACCGGGACAGGGGATAGTAACACCGGGGAGCTGTTTTTT.

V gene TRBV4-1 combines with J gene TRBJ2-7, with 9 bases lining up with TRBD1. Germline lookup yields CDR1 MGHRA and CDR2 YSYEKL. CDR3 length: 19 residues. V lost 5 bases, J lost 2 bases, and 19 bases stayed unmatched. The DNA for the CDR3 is TGCGCCAGCAGCAGAATTTTCCCCCTCCGGGACAGGGACACCTACGAGCAGTACTTC. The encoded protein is CASSRIFPLRDRDTYEQYF.

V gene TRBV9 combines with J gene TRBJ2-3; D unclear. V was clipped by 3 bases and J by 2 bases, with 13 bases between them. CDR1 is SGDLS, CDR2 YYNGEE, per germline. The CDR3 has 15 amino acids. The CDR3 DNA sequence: TGTGCCAGCAGCGGGCGGATGGAGAACACAGATACGCAGTATTTT. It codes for CASSGRMENTDTQYF.

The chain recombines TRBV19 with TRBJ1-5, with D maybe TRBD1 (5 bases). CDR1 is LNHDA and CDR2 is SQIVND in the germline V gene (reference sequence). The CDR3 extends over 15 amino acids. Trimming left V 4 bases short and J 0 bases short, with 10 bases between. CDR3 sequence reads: CASSTTANSNQPQHF. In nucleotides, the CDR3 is TGTGCCAGTAGTACGACAGCGAATAGCAATCAGCCCCAGCATTTT. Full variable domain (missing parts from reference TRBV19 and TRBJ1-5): DGGITQSPKYLFRKEGQNVTLSCEQNLNHDAMYWYRQDPGQGLRLIYYSQIVNDFQKGDIAEGYSVSREKKESFPLTVTSAQKNPTAFYLCASSTTANSNQPQHFGDGTRLSIL.

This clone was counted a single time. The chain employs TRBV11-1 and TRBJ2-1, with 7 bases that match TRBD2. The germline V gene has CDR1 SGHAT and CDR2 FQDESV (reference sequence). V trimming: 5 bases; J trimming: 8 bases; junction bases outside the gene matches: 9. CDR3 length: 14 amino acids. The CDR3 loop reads CASSSTGTIYEQFF. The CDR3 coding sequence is TGTGCCAGCAGCAGTACCGGGACTATTTATGAGCAGTTCTTC.

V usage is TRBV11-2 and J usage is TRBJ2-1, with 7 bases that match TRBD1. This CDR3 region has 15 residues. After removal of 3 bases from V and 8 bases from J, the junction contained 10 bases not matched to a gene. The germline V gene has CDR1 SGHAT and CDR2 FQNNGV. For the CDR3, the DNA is TGTGCCAGCAGCTTTATACAGGGGAAAATGCATGAGCAGTTCTTC. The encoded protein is CASSFIQGKMHEQFF.

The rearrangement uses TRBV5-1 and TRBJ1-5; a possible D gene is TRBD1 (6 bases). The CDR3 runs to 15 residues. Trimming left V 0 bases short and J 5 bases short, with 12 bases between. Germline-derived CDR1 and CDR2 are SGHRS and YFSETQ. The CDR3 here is CASSLEGGVHQPQHF. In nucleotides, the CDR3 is TGCGCCAGCAGCTTGGAAGGGGGGGTGCATCAGCCCCAGCATTTT.

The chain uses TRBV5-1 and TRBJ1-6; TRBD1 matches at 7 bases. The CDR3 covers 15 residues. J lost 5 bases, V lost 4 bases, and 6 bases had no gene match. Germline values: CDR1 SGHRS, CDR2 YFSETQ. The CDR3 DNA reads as TGCGCCAGCAGCCCGGCCGACAGGGATAATTCACCCCTCCACTTT. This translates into CASSPADRDNSPLHF.

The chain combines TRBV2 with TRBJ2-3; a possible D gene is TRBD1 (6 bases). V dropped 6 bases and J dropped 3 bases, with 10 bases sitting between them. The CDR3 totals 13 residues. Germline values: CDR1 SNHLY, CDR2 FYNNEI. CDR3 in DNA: TGTGCCAGCAGGACAGGATTTACAGATACGCAGTATTTT. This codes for CASRTGFTDTQYF. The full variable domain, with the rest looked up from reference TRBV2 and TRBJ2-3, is EPEVTQTPSHQVTQMGQEVILRCVPISNHLYFYWYRQILGQKVEFLVSFYNNEISEKSEIFDDQFSVERPDGSNFTLKIRSTKLEDSAMYFCASRTGFTDTQYFGPGTRLTVL.

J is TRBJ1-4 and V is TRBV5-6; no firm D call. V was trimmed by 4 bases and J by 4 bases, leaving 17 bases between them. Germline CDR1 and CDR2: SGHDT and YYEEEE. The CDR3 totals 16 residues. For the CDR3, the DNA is TGTGCCAGCAGCCTCAGCGGGGAGGGTCTTAATGAAAAACTGTTTTTT. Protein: CASSLSGEGLNEKLFF.